Listed here are 23 T cell receptor beta chains from one sample, sequenced in a study of blood T cell repertoires in COVID-19. Using immunoSEQ multiplex PCR, the repertoire was profiled, and TCRdb retains in-frame clones only, with some absent. The sample lists fewer than 300,000 clones; less than 90% were seen once. The sample comprised peripheral blood. The origin of the receptors is a woman aged 25 to 39 with COVID-19, enrolled during active disease.

The chain uses TRBV10-1 and TRBJ1-4; D gene uncertain. Germline V lookup: CDR1 WNHNN, CDR2 SYGVQD (reference sequence). V lost 1 base to trimming and J lost 4 bases, with 7 bases between them. The CDR3 sequence is 14 residues long. DNA for the CDR3: TGCGCCAGCAGTGAGTTCAGACTTAATGAAAAACTGTTTTTT. This codes for CASSEFRLNEKLFF.

CDR3 amino acids: CASSEATGNEQYF. CDR3 DNA: TGTGCCAGCAGTGAAGCGACAGGGAACGAGCAGTACTTC. V gene TRBV6-1 combines with J gene TRBJ2-7; 7 nucleotides line up with TRBD1. Germline trimming cut 0 bases from V and 5 bases from J; bases unmatched to any gene: 1. The CDR3 covers 13 residues. Germline CDR1 is MNHNS and CDR2 is SASEGT.

This clone appeared once. This chain uses TRBV12-3 or TRBV12-4 with TRBJ2-3, with D perhaps matching TRBD2 (6 bases). Between the trimmed V and J ends, which lost 6 bases and 7 bases, there was a span of 11 bases. The CDR3 sequence is 12 residues long. The CDR3 is CASSSAGNTQYF. The CDR3 DNA follows: TGTGCCAGCAGCTCGGCGGGGAATACGCAGTATTTT.

This chain joins TRBV6-1 and TRBJ2-6; D is undetermined. The germline gives CDR1 MNHNS, CDR2 SASEGT. The V end lost 4 bases, the J end lost 4 bases, and 14 bases lay between the germline ends. The CDR3 sequence is 16 residues long. CDR3 DNA sequence: TGTGCCAGCAGTGCCCGACCATGGCGGGGGGCCAACGTCCTGACTTTC. Amino acid sequence: CASSARPWRGANVLTF.

The chain's CDR3 is CASSSLPQGGSNQPQHF. The CDR3, as DNA: TGCGCCAGCAGCTCGCTCCCCCAGGGAGGGAGCAATCAGCCCCAGCATTTT. V gene TRBV5-1 combines with J gene TRBJ1-5; weak D call: TRBD1 (5 bases). V was shortened by 3 bases and J by 1 base, with 17 bases between the two germline ends. Germline lookup yields CDR1 SGHRS and CDR2 YFSETQ. There are 17 residues in the CDR3.

The chain carries TRBV5-5 and TRBJ2-5, with 7 bases identical to TRBD1. The germline V gene has CDR1 SGHKS and CDR2 YYEKEE (reference sequence). CDR3 size: 14 residues. The junction had 4 bases not matched to a gene; V was cut back by 4 bases and J by 1 base. The CDR3 DNA reads as TGTGCCAGCAGCCCGGGACAGATCCAAGAGACCCAGTACTTC. Translating gives CASSPGQIQETQYF.

The CDR3 region has the DNA TGTGCCATCAGTGAGTCGATGGGGGGTTCACCCCTCCACTTT. Its protein product is CAISESMGGSPLHF. The genes are TRBV10-3 and TRBJ1-6; a weak D match, TRBD1 (5 bases). Trimming pared 0 bases from V and 9 bases from J, leaving 9 bases between. Germline CDR1 is ENHRY and CDR2 is SYGVKD. The CDR3 is 14 residues long.

The rearrangement joins TRBV19 to TRBJ2-1; TRBD2 matches at 8 bases. The CDR3 covers 18 residues. Germline trimming cut 7 bases from V and 6 bases from J; bases unmatched to any gene: 20. Per the germline V gene, CDR1 is LNHDA and CDR2 is SQIVND (reference sequence). The CDR3 region is CASTIKAGARFPRNEQFF. CDR3 nucleotide sequence: TGTGCCAGTACCATAAAAGCGGGGGCCCGGTTCCCACGCAATGAGCAGTTCTTC.

The J gene is TRBJ2-3, the V gene TRBV4-2, with a weak D call TRBD2 (5 bases). The germline V and J ends were trimmed by 1 base and 11 bases, with 7 bases remaining between them. The CDR3 is made up of 11 amino acids. Looked up from germline, CDR1 is LGHNA and CDR2 is YNFKEQ. CDR3 amino acids: CASSQAGWQYF. The CDR3 DNA sequence: TGTGCCAGCAGCCAAGCGGGGTGGCAGTATTTT.

This sequence joins TRBV19 and TRBJ2-2, with 8 bases matching TRBD1. This CDR3 spans 15 amino acids. Germline-derived CDR1 and CDR2 are LNHDA and SQIVND (reference sequence). V shed 3 bases and J 7 bases; nucleotides not matched to a gene: 7. DNA for the CDR3: TGTGCCAGTAGTATCGCAGGGGGCTTGAGCGGGGAGCTGTTTTTT. Protein: CASSIAGGLSGELFF.

The chain links TRBV5-4 to TRBJ2-1; 12 positions agree with TRBD2. From germline, CDR1 is SGHNT and CDR2 YYREEE (reference sequence). The CDR3 is 17 amino acids. Trimming removed 4 bases from V and 8 bases from J; junction bases left unmatched: 13. CDR3 sequence (DNA): TGTGCCAGCAGCCGGGGACTAGCGGGCCCAACGCGGGATGAGCAGTTCTTC. This translates into CASSRGLAGPTRDEQFF.

The V and J genes are TRBV18 and TRBJ1-2; 10 bases map to TRBD1. This CDR3 is 16 amino acids long. V lost 1 base to trimming and J lost 2 bases; unmatched junction nucleotides: 4. Germline CDR1 is KGHSH and CDR2 is LQKENI. The CDR3 region is CASSPRGTGVNYGYTF. DNA of the CDR3: TGTGCCAGCTCACCACGGGGGACAGGGGTGAACTATGGCTACACCTTC.

The chain has TRBV9 and TRBJ2-7; maybe TRBD1 (5 bases). Deletions cut 3 bases from V and 0 bases from J, with 16 bases between. This CDR3 is built from 16 residues. Germline CDR1 reads SGDLS; CDR2 reads YYNGEE. CDR3 nucleotides: TGTGCCAGCAGCGAGGGGTTAGGCCTGACCTCCTACGAGCAGTACTTC. Residues: CASSEGLGLTSYEQYF. The whole variable domain, filled in from reference TRBV9 and TRBJ2-7, reads DSGVTQTPKHLITATGQRVTLRCSPRSGDLSVYWYQQSLDQGLQFLIQYYNGEERAKGNILERFSAQQFPDLHSELNLSSLELGDSALYFCASSEGLGLTSYEQYFGPGTRLTVT.

The V gene is TRBV5-1, the J gene TRBJ2-1; 7 bases match TRBD2. The CDR3 contains 17 residues. V gave up 5 bases and J gave up 10 bases; unmatched junction bases: 21. CDR1 is SGHRS and CDR2 is YFSETQ in the germline V gene. In DNA form, the CDR3 reads TGCGCCAGCAGTTTCATTGGGGGGGATCCTACCTCGCGGGAGCAGTTCTTC. This gives the protein CASSFIGGDPTSREQFF.

Here the CDR3 DNA reads TGTGCCAGCAGCTTATTCCGGCAGGGCAACACTGAAGCTTTCTTT. Its translation: CASSLFRQGNTEAFF. The chain employs TRBV7-2 and TRBJ1-1, with D perhaps matching TRBD1 (5 bases). The germline CDR1 and CDR2 sequences are SGHTA and FQGNSA. The CDR3 sequence is 15 residues long. Trimming took off 2 bases at V and 2 bases at J, with 12 bases between the two ends.

This clone was seen just once. The chain uses TRBV7-2 and TRBJ2-1; TRBD2 matches 10 bases. The V and J ends lost 2 bases and 10 bases, in that order; junction bases with no gene match: 2. Germline V gene lookup returns CDR1 SGHTA and CDR2 FQGNSA. There are 13 residues in the CDR3. The CDR3 nucleotides are TGTGCCAGCAGCTTACGTAGCGGGGGGGAGCAGTTCTTC. It is translated as CASSLRSGGEQFF.

This clone was recorded only once. The chain combines TRBV5-6 with TRBJ2-1, with D tentatively TRBD2 (6 bases). Germline-derived CDR1 and CDR2 are SGHDT and YYEEEE. This CDR3 contains 13 residues. Trimming took off 4 bases at V and 8 bases at J, with 13 bases between the two ends. CDR3: CASSPPGGDEQFF. CDR3 DNA sequence: TGTGCCAGCAGCCCCCCGGGCGGGGATGAGCAGTTCTTC.

The CDR3, as DNA: TGTGCCAGCAGCTTCCCCGGTGGGAACACTGAAGCTTTCTTT. Amino acid sequence: CASSFPGGNTEAFF. The gene calls are TRBV5-5 and TRBJ1-1; no clear D gene. V gave up 2 bases and J gave up 1 base, with 9 bases separating them. The CDR3 is made up of 14 amino acids. Germline values: CDR1 SGHKS, CDR2 YYEKEE (reference sequence).

V is TRBV2 and J is TRBJ1-2; D gene ambiguous. Germline CDR1 and CDR2: SNHLY and FYNNEI. Trimming removed 1 base at V and 5 bases at J, with 8 bases between. This CDR3 spans 13 amino acids. For the CDR3, the DNA is TGTGCCAGCAGTGAAGGCCGACAATATGGCTACACCTTC. Its protein product is CASSEGRQYGYTF.

CDR3 in DNA: TGCAGTGCTAGTGGGGCTAGCGGAAGCACAGATACGCAGTATTTT. Translating gives CSASGASGSTDTQYF. The V call is TRBV20-1, the J call TRBJ2-3; 7 bases line up with TRBD2. The CDR3 contains 15 residues. With V trimmed by 3 bases and J by 0 bases, 6 bases remained unmatched. Germline assignment: CDR1 DFQATT and CDR2 SNEGSKA (reference sequence).

This clone was found a few times. The V call is TRBV30, the J call TRBJ2-1; 9 bases match TRBD2. The CDR3 runs 15 residues. The germline V gene encodes CDR1 GTSNPN and CDR2 SVGIG (reference sequence). V lost 0 bases, J lost 8 bases, and 8 bases stayed unmatched. The CDR3 DNA reads TGTGCCTGGAGTGTAGGGCTGGCGGGGGGGTATGAGCAGTTCTTC. Amino acids: CAWSVGLAGGYEQFF.

V and J are TRBV28 and TRBJ2-1; 14 bases match TRBD2. The germline gives CDR1 MDHEN, CDR2 SYDVKM. CDR3 size: 14 residues. Trimming cost V 8 bases and J 7 bases; bases outside gene matches: 4. The chain's CDR3 is CASLRLAGGNEQFF. The CDR3 DNA is TGTGCCAGCCTTAGACTAGCGGGGGGGAATGAGCAGTTCTTC.

The chain joins TRBV6-5 to TRBJ2-7, with D possibly matching TRBD1 (6 bases). Germline V CDR1 and CDR2: MNHEY, SVGAGI. The CDR3 is made up of 14 amino acids. The V end lost 0 bases, the J end lost 2 bases, and 8 bases lay between the germline ends. CDR3 sequence (DNA): TGTGCCAGCAGTTACTCAGACAGGACCTACGAGCAGTACTTC. The encoded protein is CASSYSDRTYEQYF.